This paragraph reports one TCR beta chain. The data were taken from a study of control samples from healthy donors and cancer patients. Produced via immunoSEQ multiplex PCR; TCRdb's table is partial and in-frame only. Of 400,000 to 450,000 clones in the sample, approximately 90% were seen once. This CDR3 has 14 amino acids. V was cut by 0 bases and J by 4 bases, with 11 bases left in between. CDR1 and CDR2 from the germline V gene are GTSNPN and SVGIG (reference sequence). Source material: PBMCs. The V call is TRBV30, the J call TRBJ2-3, with unresolved D. This sequence was found in a man in his forties with head and neck cancer. The DNA of the CDR3 is TGTGCCTGGAGTGTTGCAGATGGGGCAGATACGCAGTATTTT. Protein sequence: CAWSVADGADTQYF.